The entry that follows covers one T cell receptor (beta chain) sequence. A sample-barcoded 5' primer and a J-beta primer mix were used in a second PCR of roughly 7 to 11 cycles. Every sample returned 3 million or more CDR3-containing paired-end reads. TCRdb re-called the 5' RACE reads through MiXCR, storing one row per CDR3 protein. The sample lists about 1.8 million distinct CDR3 sequences, around 50% occurring once. This entry comes from a study of blood T cells in healthy people across ages. The V gene lost 5 bases and the J gene lost 4 bases, with 19 bases spanning the gap. Per germline, CDR1 MNHEY and CDR2 SVGEGT. The CDR3 length is 16 residues.

The rearrangement links TRBV6-2 or TRBV6-3 to TRBJ2-3; D unresolved. The clonotype comes from a woman aged 40 to 50 in good health. Source material: blood. CDR3 nucleotides: TGTGCCAGCAGTCCCCTGGTGGGCAGCGATCCAGATACGCAGTATTTT. Translated, it gives CASSPLVGSDPDTQYF.